One and the same sample provided the 8 T cell receptor beta chains below, sequenced in a study of T cells in Graves' hyperthyroidism and ophthalmopathy. TCR beta CDR3 regions were amplified from RNA. Initially, a first-round RT-PCR of the TCR CDR3 employed the HTBI primer set. One entry per CDR3 protein, called by TCRdb with MiXCR from the multiplex PCR reads. Among 250,000 or so distinct CDR3 sequences listed, approximately 15% were seen once. Sequenced sample: blood. Every receptor here comes from a woman aged 40 to 50 with Graves' hyperthyroidism that later progressed to Graves' ophthalmopathy.

This chain connects TRBV7-9 to TRBJ2-2; no definite D call. CDR1 is SEHNR, CDR2 FQNEAQ, per germline (reference sequence). The V gene lost 7 bases and the J gene lost 3 bases, with 18 bases spanning the gap. The CDR3 is 16 residues long. The CDR3 loop is CASKRNRRVDTGELFF. The CDR3 bases are TGTGCCAGCAAACGGAATCGTAGGGTGGACACCGGGGAGCTGTTTTTT.

At least ten counts were recorded for this clonotype. This chain links TRBV6-2 or TRBV6-3 with TRBJ2-7; D not certain. Germline V gives CDR1 MNHEY, CDR2 SVGEGT. V dropped 7 bases and J dropped 3 bases, with 13 bases sitting between them. This CDR3 has 13 residues. CDR3 sequence: CASTSNSYYEQYF. DNA of the CDR3: TGTGCCAGCACCTCAAACTCCTACTACGAGCAGTACTTC.

Many counts were recorded for this clonotype. This chain uses TRBV29-1 with TRBJ2-1, with D unclear. CDR1 SQVTM and CDR2 ANQGSEA come from the germline V gene. CDR3 length: 12 amino acids. V lost 3 bases and J 6 bases, leaving 9 bases between the germline ends. The CDR3: CSVDPQANEQFF. In DNA, the CDR3 is TGCAGCGTTGATCCCCAGGCCAATGAGCAGTTCTTC.

This clonotype was seen many times. The chain couples TRBV12-3 or TRBV12-4 to TRBJ2-5, with a possible D match to TRBD2 (5 bases). This CDR3 spans 14 amino acids. Trimming removed 2 bases at V and 4 bases at J, with 11 bases between. The CDR3 is CASSLWLAPETQYF. In DNA form, the CDR3 reads TGTGCCAGCAGTTTATGGCTAGCTCCAGAGACCCAGTACTTC.

This clonotype was observed many times. This chain connects TRBV2 to TRBJ2-1; 8 nucleotides align to TRBD2. Germline CDR1 is SNHLY and CDR2 is FYNNEI. The length of the CDR3 is 13 residues. V shed 7 bases, J shed 9 bases, and the junction held 8 bases outside the gene matches. The CDR3 spells CASTPAGVGEQFF. The CDR3 bases are TGTGCCAGCACTCCAGCGGGAGTCGGTGAGCAGTTCTTC.

The sample holds many counts of this clonotype. This rearrangement joins TRBV11-2 to TRBJ2-4, with D unclear. CDR3 length: 15 residues. Looked up from germline, CDR1 is SGHAT and CDR2 is FQNNGV. The V end was cut by 1 base, the J end by 2 bases, with 9 bases between. CDR3 sequence (DNA): TGTGCCAGCAGCTTAGGTTTGGGGTCCAAAAACATTCAGTACTTC. It translates to CASSLGLGSKNIQYF.

There are many counts of this clonotype. This chain joins TRBV12-3 or TRBV12-4 and TRBJ1-5; D gene unclear. This CDR3 comprises 14 residues. The V and J ends lost 3 bases and 1 base respectively, with 7 bases between them. The CDR3 sequence is CASSLGRSNQPQHF. The CDR3 DNA is TGTGCCAGCAGTTTGGGGAGAAGCAATCAGCCCCAGCATTTT.

In this sample, this clonotype turned up a few times. V gene TRBV5-1 combines with J gene TRBJ2-7, with 10 bases identical to TRBD2. J gave up 2 bases and V 0 bases, and 8 bases lay outside the gene matches. There are 17 residues in the CDR3. Germline V gene lookup returns CDR1 SGHRS and CDR2 YFSETQ. CDR3 nucleotides: TGCGCCAGCAGCTTGGCAGCTAGCGGGAGCGTACCCTACGAGCAGTACTTC. It translates to CASSLAASGSVPYEQYF.